This T cell receptor beta chain was identified in a study of blood T cell repertoires in COVID-19. As for the study in general: Researchers got acute and convalescent COVID-19 samples from the United States, Italy and Spain. T cells, B-cell-depleted T cells, or PBMCs supplied cDNA or gDNA.

The protocol was immunoSEQ multiplex PCR, while the TCRdb copy is restricted to in-frame clones and leaves out a portion. The sample holds 200,000 to 250,000 clones, 84% seen once. This CDR3 has 15 amino acids. V shed 4 bases, J shed 1 base, and the junction held 6 bases outside the gene matches. The germline CDR1 and CDR2 sequences are SGHDT and YYEEEE. The clonotype was recovered from a middle-aged woman who had recovered from COVID-19. This rearrangement joins TRBV5-6 to TRBJ2-3; 7 bases align to TRBD1. Sample: PBMCs or T cells enriched from blood (not recorded which). The CDR3 DNA sequence: TGTGCCAGCAGCCAAACAGGGGTAGGCACAGATACGCAGTATTTT. Translation: CASSQTGVGTDTQYF.